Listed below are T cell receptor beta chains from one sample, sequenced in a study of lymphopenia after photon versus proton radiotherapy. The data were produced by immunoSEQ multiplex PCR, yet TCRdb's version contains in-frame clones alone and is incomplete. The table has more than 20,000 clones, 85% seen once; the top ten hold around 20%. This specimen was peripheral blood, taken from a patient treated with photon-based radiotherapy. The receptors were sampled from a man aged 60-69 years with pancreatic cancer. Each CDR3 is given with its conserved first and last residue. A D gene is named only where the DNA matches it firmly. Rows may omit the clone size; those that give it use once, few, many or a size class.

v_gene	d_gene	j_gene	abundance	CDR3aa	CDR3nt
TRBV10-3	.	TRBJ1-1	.	CAISSPDRLNTEAFF	TGTGCCATCTCCTCTCCGGACAGACTGAACACTGAAGCTTTCTTT
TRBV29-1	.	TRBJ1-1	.	CSAATTAYTEAFF	TGCAGCGCCGCTACGACAGCATACACTGAAGCTTTCTTT
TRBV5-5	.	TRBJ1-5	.	CASSLVDQPQHF	TGTGCCAGCAGCTTGGTAGATCAGCCCCAGCATTTT
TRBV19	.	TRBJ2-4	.	CASSIVRGIQYF	TGTGCCAGTAGTATAGTTAGGGGGATTCAGTACTTC
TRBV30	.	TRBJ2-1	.	CACYPQGTKYNEQFF	TGTGCCTGTTATCCCCAGGGGACTAAGTACAATGAGCAGTTCTTC
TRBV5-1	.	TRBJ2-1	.	CASRPLGVGYNEQFF	TGCGCCAGCAGACCTCTGGGGGTAGGGTACAATGAGCAGTTCTTC
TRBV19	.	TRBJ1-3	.	CASSRREGNTIYF	TGTGCCAGTAGCCGACGAGAGGGAAACACCATATATTTT
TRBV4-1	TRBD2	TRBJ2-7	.	CASSQEGLDGEQYF	TGCGCCAGCAGCCAAGAGGGACTAGACGGGGAGCAGTACTTC
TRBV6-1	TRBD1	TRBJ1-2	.	CASREQGDYGYTF	TGTGCCAGCAGGGAACAGGGGGACTATGGCTACACCTTC
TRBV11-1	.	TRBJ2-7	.	CASSSGLSNYEQYF	TGTGCCAGCAGCTCGGGACTTTCCAACTACGAGCAGTACTTC
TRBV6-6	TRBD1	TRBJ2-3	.	CASSRDSPSTDTQYF	TGTGCCAGCAGCCGGGACAGCCCTAGCACAGATACGCAGTATTTT
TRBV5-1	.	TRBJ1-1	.	CASSPPRRAGNTEAFF	TGCGCCAGCAGCCCCCCGAGGCGGGCAGGGAACACTGAAGCTTTCTTT
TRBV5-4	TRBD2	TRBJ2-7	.	CASSAGGPTYEQYF	TGTGCCAGCAGCGCGGGGGGCCCCACCTACGAGCAGTACTTC
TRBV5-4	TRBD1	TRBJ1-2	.	CASSLGDRPNYGYTF	TGTGCCAGCAGCTTGGGGGACAGGCCTAACTATGGCTACACCTTC
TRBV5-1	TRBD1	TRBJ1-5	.	CASSSGTGGGQPQHF	TGCGCCAGCAGCTCGGGGACAGGGGGTGGACAGCCCCAGCATTTT
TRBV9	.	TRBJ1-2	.	CASSVVAFYGYTF	TGTGCCAGCAGCGTAGTTGCCTTCTATGGCTACACCTTC
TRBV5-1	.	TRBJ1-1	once	CASSLIPSNTEAFF	TGCGCCAGCAGTTTAATCCCGTCGAACACTGAAGCTTTCTTT
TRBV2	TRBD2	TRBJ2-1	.	CASLLAGSSGEQFF	TGTGCCAGCCTTCTAGCGGGGTCTTCGGGTGAGCAGTTCTTC
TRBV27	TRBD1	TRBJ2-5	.	CATKLRGYQETQYF	TGTGCCACCAAACTCAGGGGGTACCAAGAGACCCAGTACTTC
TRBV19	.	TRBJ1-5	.	CASSIDPGINQPQHF	TGTGCCAGTAGTATAGATCCCGGGATTAATCAGCCCCAGCATTTT
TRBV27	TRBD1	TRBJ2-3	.	CASSLGQGRGTDTQYF	TGTGCCAGCAGTTTGGGACAGGGAAGAGGAACAGATACGCAGTATTTT
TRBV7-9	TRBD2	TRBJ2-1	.	CASRTAAGGRSYNEQFF	TGTGCCAGCAGAACGGCAGCGGGGGGCCGCTCCTACAATGAGCAGTTCTTC
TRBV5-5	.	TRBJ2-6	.	CASSSTTGANVLTF	TGTGCCAGCAGCTCGACCACTGGGGCCAACGTCCTGACTTTC
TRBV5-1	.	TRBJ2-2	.	CASRHMAGNTGELFF	TGCGCCAGCAGGCATATGGCAGGGAACACCGGGGAGCTGTTTTTT
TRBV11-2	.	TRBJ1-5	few	CASSLGDRQPQHF	TGTGCCAGCAGCTTAGGCGATCGTCAGCCCCAGCATTTT
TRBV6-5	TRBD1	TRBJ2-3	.	CASRTRTGSDTQYF	TGTGCCAGCAGAACCAGGACAGGGTCAGATACGCAGTATTTT
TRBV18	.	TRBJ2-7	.	CASSPYQDSYEQYF	TGTGCCAGCTCACCATATCAGGACTCCTACGAGCAGTACTTC
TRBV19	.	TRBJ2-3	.	CASSIGKAPTDTQYF	TGTGCCAGTAGTATAGGAAAGGCCCCCACAGATACGCAGTATTTT
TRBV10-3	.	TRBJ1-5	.	CAISEDLGNQPQHF	TGTGCCATCAGTGAGGATCTGGGTAATCAGCCCCAGCATTTT
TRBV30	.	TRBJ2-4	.	CAWSPLTGGRAKNIQYF	TGTGCCTGGAGTCCACTTACAGGAGGGAGAGCCAAAAACATTCAGTACTTC
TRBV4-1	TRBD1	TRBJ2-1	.	CASSPTGWNDNEQFF	TGCGCCAGCAGCCCGACAGGGTGGAACGACAATGAGCAGTTCTTC
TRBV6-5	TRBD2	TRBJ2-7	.	CASSPTSGGFYEQYF	TGTGCCAGCTCCCCGACTAGCGGGGGGTTCTACGAGCAGTACTTC
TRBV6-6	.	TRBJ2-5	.	CASSARGGAEEQYF	TGTGCCAGCAGTGCTAGGGGGGGGGCCGAGGAGCAGTACTTC